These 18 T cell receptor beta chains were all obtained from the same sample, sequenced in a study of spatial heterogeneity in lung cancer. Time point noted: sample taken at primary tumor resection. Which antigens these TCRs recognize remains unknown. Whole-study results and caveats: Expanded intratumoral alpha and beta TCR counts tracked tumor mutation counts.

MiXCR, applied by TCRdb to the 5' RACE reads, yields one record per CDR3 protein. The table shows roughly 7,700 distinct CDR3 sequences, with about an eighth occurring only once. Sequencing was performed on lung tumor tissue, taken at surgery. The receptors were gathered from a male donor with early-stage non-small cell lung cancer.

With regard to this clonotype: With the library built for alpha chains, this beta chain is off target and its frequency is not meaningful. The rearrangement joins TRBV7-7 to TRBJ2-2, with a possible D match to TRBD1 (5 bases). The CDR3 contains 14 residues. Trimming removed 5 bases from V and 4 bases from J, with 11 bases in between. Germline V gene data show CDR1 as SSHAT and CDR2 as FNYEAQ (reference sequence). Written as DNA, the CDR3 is TGTGCCAGCAGCCCAAACAGGCTCACCGGGGAGCTGTTTTTT. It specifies CASSPNRLTGELFF. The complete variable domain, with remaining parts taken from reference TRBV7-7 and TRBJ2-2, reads GAGVSQSPRYKVTKRGQDVTLRCDPISSHATLYWYQQALGQGPEFLTYFNYEAQPDKSGLPSDRFSAERPEGSISTLTIQRTEQRDSAMYRCASSPNRLTGELFFGEGSRLTVL.

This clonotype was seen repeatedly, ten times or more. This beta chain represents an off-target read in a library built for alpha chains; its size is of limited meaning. The CDR3 is CASSYPPATSLNTGELFF. The CDR3 nucleotides read TGTGCCAGCAGTTACCCCCCCGCGACTAGCCTTAACACCGGGGAGCTGTTTTTT. This rearrangement joins TRBV6-6 to TRBJ2-2, with 7 bases identical to TRBD2. Germline V gene data show CDR1 as MNHNY and CDR2 as SVGAGI (reference sequence). The CDR3 is made up of 18 amino acids. The trim removed 2 bases at V and 2 bases at J, leaving 11 bases unmatched.

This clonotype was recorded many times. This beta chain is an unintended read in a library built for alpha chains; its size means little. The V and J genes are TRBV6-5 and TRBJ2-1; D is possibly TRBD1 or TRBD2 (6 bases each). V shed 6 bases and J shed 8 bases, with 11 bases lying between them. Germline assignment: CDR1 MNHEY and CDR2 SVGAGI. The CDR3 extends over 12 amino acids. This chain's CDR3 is CASSRGGHEQFF. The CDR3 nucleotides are TGTGCCAGCAGCAGAGGGGGGCATGAGCAGTTCTTC.

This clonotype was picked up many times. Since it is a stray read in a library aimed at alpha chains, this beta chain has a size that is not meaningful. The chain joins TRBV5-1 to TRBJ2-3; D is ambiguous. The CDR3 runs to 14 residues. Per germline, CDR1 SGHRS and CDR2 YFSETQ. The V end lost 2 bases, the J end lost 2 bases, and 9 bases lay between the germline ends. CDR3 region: CASSLRRTTDTQYF. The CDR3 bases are TGCGCCAGCAGCTTACGCAGAACCACAGATACGCAGTATTTT.

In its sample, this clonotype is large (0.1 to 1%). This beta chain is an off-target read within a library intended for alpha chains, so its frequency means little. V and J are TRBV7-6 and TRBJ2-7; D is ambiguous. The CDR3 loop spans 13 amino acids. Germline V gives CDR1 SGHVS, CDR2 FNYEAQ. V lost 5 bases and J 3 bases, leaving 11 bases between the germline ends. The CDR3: CASSPGPNYEQYF. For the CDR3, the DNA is TGTGCCAGCAGCCCTGGGCCAAACTACGAGCAGTACTTC. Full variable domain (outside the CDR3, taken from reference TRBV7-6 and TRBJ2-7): GAGVSQSPRYKVTKRGQDVALRCDPISGHVSLYWYRQALGQGPEFLTYFNYEAQQDKSGLPNDRFSAERPEGSISTLTIQRTEQRDSAMYRCASSPGPNYEQYFGPGTRLTVT.

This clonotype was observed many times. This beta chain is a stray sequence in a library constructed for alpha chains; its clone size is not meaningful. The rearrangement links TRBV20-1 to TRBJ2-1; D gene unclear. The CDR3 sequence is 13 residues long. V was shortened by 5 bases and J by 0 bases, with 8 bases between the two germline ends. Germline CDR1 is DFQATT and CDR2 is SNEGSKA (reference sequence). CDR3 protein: CSARLVSYNEQFF. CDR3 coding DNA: TGCAGTGCTCGGCTAGTCTCCTACAATGAGCAGTTCTTC.

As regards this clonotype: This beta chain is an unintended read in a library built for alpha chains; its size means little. CDR3 in DNA: TGTGCCAGCAGTTTATCTAGGGGGATTGGAAACACCATATATTTT. This gives the protein CASSLSRGIGNTIYF. V and J are TRBV27 and TRBJ1-3, with D tentatively TRBD1 (6 bases). Trimming left V 0 bases short and J 3 bases short, with 9 bases between. This CDR3 has 15 amino acids. Germline CDR1 is MNHEY and CDR2 is SMNVEV (reference sequence).

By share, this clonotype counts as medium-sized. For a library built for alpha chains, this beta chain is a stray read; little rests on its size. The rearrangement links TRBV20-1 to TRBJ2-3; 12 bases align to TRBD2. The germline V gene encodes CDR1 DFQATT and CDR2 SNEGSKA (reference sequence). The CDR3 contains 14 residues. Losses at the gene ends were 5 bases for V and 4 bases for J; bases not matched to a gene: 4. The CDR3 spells CSAQTSGSADTQYF. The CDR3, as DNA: TGCAGTGCTCAGACTAGCGGGAGTGCAGATACGCAGTATTTT.

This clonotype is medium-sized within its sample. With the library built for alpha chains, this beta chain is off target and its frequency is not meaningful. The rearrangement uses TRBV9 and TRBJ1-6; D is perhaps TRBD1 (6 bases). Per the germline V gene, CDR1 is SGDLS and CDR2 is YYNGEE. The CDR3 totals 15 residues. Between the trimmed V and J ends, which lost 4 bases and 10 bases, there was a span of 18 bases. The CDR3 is CASSPSVGGHSPLHF. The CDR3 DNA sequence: TGTGCCAGCAGCCCTAGTGTGGGGGGGCACTCACCCCTCCACTTT. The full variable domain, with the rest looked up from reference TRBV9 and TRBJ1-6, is DSGVTQTPKHLITATGQRVTLRCSPRSGDLSVYWYQQSLDQGLQFLIQYYNGEERAKGNILERFSAQQFPDLHSELNLSSLELGDSALYFCASSPSVGGHSPLHFGNGTRLTVT.

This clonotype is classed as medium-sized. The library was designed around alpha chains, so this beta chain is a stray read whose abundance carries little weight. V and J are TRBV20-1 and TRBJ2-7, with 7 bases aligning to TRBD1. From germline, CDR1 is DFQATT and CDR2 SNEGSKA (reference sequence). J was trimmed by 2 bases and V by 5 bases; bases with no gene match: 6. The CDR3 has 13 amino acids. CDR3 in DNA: TGCAGTGCTTCAGGGACAGAGACCTACGAGCAGTACTTC. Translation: CSASGTETYEQYF.

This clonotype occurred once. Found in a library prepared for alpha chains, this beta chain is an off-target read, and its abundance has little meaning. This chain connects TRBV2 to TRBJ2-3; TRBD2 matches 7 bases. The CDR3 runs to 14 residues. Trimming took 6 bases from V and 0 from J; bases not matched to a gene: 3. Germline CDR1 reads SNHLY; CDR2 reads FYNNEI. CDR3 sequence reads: CASRASGSTDTQYF. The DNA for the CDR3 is TGTGCCAGCAGGGCTAGCGGTAGCACAGATACGCAGTATTTT.

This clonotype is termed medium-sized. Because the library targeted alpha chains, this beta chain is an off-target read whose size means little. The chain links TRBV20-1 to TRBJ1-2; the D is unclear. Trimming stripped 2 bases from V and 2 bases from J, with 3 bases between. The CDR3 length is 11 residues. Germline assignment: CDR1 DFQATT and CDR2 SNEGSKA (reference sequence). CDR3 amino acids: CSARRNYGYTF. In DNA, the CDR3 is TGCAGTGCTAGACGGAACTATGGCTACACCTTC.

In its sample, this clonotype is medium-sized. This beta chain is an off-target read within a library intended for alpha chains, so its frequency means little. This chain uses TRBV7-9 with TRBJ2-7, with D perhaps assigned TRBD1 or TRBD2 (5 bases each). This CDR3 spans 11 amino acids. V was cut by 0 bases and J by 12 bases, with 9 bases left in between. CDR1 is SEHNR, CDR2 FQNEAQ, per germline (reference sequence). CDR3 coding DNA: TGTGCCAGCAGCTTAGCGGGGGTGGGGTACTTC. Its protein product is CASSLAGVGYF.

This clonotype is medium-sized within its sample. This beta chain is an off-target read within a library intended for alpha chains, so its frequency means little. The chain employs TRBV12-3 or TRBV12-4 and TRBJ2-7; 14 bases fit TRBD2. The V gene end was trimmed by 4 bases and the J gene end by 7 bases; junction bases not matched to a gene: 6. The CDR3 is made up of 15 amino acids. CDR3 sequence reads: CASSWGLAGAFEQYF. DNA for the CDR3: TGTGCCAGCAGTTGGGGACTAGCGGGGGCGTTTGAGCAGTACTTC.

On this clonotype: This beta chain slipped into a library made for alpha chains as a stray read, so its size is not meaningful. CDR3 residues: CASSLAEAGGYNEQFF. The CDR3 nucleotides read TGTGCCAGCAGCTTGGCCGAAGCGGGAGGTTACAATGAGCAGTTCTTC. The chain couples TRBV5-4 to TRBJ2-1, with TRBD2 matching 9 bases. V lost 0 bases, J lost 4 bases, and 5 bases stayed unmatched. Germline V gives CDR1 SGHNT, CDR2 YYREEE (reference sequence). The CDR3 extends over 16 amino acids.

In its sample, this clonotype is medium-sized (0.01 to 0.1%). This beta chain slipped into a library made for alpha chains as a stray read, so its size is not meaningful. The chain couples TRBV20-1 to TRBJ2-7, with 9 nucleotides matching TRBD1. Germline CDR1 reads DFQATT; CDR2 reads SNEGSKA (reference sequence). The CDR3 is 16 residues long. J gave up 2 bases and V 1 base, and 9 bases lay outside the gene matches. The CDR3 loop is CSARAEDRGPPYEQYF. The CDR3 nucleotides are TGCAGTGCTAGAGCCGAGGACAGGGGACCCCCCTACGAGCAGTACTTC.

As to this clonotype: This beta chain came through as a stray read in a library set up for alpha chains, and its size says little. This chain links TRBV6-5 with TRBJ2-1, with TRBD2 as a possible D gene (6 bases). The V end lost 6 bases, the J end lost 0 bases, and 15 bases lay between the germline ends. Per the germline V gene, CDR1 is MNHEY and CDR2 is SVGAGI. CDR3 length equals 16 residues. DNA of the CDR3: TGTGCCAGCAGGAATCCGGGGGATAGCTCCTACAATGAGCAGTTCTTC. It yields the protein CASRNPGDSSYNEQFF.

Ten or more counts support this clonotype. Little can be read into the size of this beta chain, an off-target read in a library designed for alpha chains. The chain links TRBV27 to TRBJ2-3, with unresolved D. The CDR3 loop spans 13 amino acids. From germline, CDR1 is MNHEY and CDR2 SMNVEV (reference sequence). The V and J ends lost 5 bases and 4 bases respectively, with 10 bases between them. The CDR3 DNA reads TGTGCCAGCAGTCCGGATTCGGCAGATACGCAGTATTTT. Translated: CASSPDSADTQYF.